Sequencing of this TCR beta chain was carried out in a study of metastatic and nonmetastatic thyroid tumors (dated by TCRdb to the early 2020s). With regard to the full study: The researchers compared repertoires between peripheral blood samples and tumor or nodule tissue samples from patients with malignant or benign thyroid disease.

Before undergoing thyroid surgery, none of the patients had been given any kind of treatment. Using T-cell receptor beta sequencing, the researchers looked back retrospectively at clinical samples from patients, gathered between about 2011 and 2019. V is trimmed back by 1 base and J by 5 bases, and the junction contains 6 bases that no gene match accounts for. Sequences MNHEY (CDR1) and SMNVEV (CDR2) are obtained from the germline V gene (reference sequence). The CDR3, cysteine through phenylalanine, is 15 amino acids long. Only the CDR3 DNA is retained, 45 bases long and in frame from the first base. The receptor library was made with PCR. The instrument given in TCRdb is Illumina HiSeq 4000. The TCR beta-chain CDR3 region of each patient was profiled by high-throughput sequencing. As for the original processing: Drawing on CDR3 differences between clinicopathological groups, the researchers built a classifier meant to tell apart patients with distant-metastatic papillary thyroid cancer. Repertoire diversity was assessed with the Shannon index, and tumor-blood repertoire similarity with the Morisita-Horn index. TCRdb reanalyzed the raw reads on its own, using fastp at Q25 for trimming and MiXCR for clone calling, and kept in-frame beta chains. The authors' filters were not applied to this entry. The sample table lists around 30,000 clones, around a quarter of them with a count of one. The ten most abundant clones make up roughly 15% of the sample.

Results the study describes overall, beyond this receptor: TCR beta diversity was reported as significantly higher in malignant tumors than in benign nodules, in both blood and tumor samples.

This clone turned up a few times. The antigen it binds to is not known. Qualities for individual bases were not recorded, and no much larger clone is one base off. This sequence originates from a female donor with papillary thyroid cancer or a benign thyroid nodule (not recorded which). Some clones in this sample may be carry-over from other donors' samples. Sequenced sample: blood. This receptor chain uses TRBV27 and TRBJ2-5, with 8 middle bases fitting TRBD1. The DNA sequence is as follows: TGTGCCAGCAGTTTATTGGGACAGGTCCGGGAGACCCAGTACTTC. Its protein product is CASSLLGQVRETQYF.